This T cell receptor (beta chain) was sequenced in a study of identical twins. Each CDR3 protein is one row after TCRdb ran MiXCR on the 5' RACE reads. The sample has 100,000 to 110,000 distinct CDR3 sequences, 5.9% seen once; the top ten hold 12%. Many counts were recorded for this clonotype. Germline CDR1 and CDR2: GTSNPN and SVGIG (reference sequence). This CDR3 comprises 16 residues. J was trimmed by 0 bases and V by 2 bases; bases with no gene match: 6. This TCR derives from a woman aged 45-65 years in good health. The source material was memory T cells sorted from blood. V is TRBV30 and J is TRBJ2-5, with 10 bases aligning to TRBD2. The CDR3 DNA sequence: TGTGCCTGGAGTAAGGAGCGGGAGGGGTACCAAGAGACCCAGTACTTC. It specifies CAWSKEREGYQETQYF. The full variable domain, in which reference TRBV30 and TRBJ2-5 provide the parts outside the CDR3, is SQTIHQWPATLVQPVGSPLSLECTVEGTSNPNLYWYRQAAGRGLQLLFYSVGIGQISSEVPQNLSASRPQDRQFILSSKKLLLSDSGFYLCAWSKEREGYQETQYFGPGTRLLVL.